The 10 T cell receptor beta chains below all came from one sample that was sequenced in a study of beta chain features in type 1 diabetes. Expressed TCRB transcripts got sequenced, as all isolated RNA was reverse transcribed. Measured with immunoSEQ multiplex PCR; TCRdb has only the in-frame clones, and not every one. The sample contains some 900,000 clones, around a sixth of which appear only once. The material sequenced was naive CD4+ T cells from blood. The receptors were sampled from a woman aged 18-29 years in good health.

This sequence joins TRBV29-1 and TRBJ2-3; TRBD1 aligns across 7 bases. The CDR3 spans 17 residues. The V segment lost 5 bases and the J segment 2 bases; nucleotides outside the gene matches: 16. CDR1 and CDR2 from the germline V gene are SQVTM and ANQGSEA. The CDR3 region is CSVSTLTGNGATDTQYF. The CDR3 region has the DNA TGCAGCGTTTCCACCCTGACAGGGAACGGGGCCACAGATACGCAGTATTTT.

This clone was seen only a few times. At one of its ends the junction is not consistent with the germline gene, which may arise from a read error. The rearrangement uses TRBV5-4 and TRBJ2-7; 7 positions agree with TRBD2. CDR3 length equals 16 residues. CDR1 is SGHNT, CDR2 YYREEE, per germline (reference sequence). The CDR3 here is CASSHRRAGADYEQYF. The CDR3, as DNA: TGCGCCAGCAGCCACCGAAGGGCGGGAGCAGACTACGAGCAGTACTTC. Using reference TRBV5-4 and TRBJ2-7 for the parts outside the CDR3, the full variable domain is ETGVTQSPTHLIKTRGQQVTLRCSSQSGHNTVSWYQQALGQGPQFIFQYYREEENGRGNFPPRFSGLQFPNYSSELNVNALELDDSALYLCASSHRRAGADYEQYFGPGTRLTVT.

The sample holds a few counts of this clone. The chain employs TRBV7-2 and TRBJ2-4; 11 bases fit TRBD2. Germline V gene sequence: CDR1 SGHTA, CDR2 FQGNSA. V lost 5 bases to trimming and J lost 14 bases; unmatched junction nucleotides: 14. The CDR3 is 15 amino acids. DNA for the CDR3: TGTGCCAGCAGCCCCTTAGCGGGAGGGGGGCACCGAAAGTACTTC. This encodes CASSPLAGGGHRKYF.

The CDR3 loop reads CASRNTGTYGYTF. The DNA for the CDR3 is TGTGCCAGCAGAAACACAGGGACCTATGGCTACACCTTC. V is TRBV28 and J is TRBJ1-2, with a possible D match to TRBD1 (6 bases). Trimming shortened V by 6 bases and J by 4 bases, and 12 bases separated the two germline ends. The CDR3 has 13 residues. CDR1 and CDR2 from the germline V gene are MDHEN and SYDVKM.

This clone has just a few counts. J is TRBJ2-1 and V is TRBV18; D ambiguous. CDR1 and CDR2 (germline): KGHSH, LQKENI. Trimming took off 0 bases at V and 7 bases at J, with 16 bases between the two ends. CDR3 length: 16 amino acids. The CDR3 DNA is TGTGCCAGCTCACCACCGTATTCTAGGTATGCAAATGAGCAGTTCTTC. Amino acid sequence: CASSPPYSRYANEQFF.

The chain recombines TRBV2 with TRBJ2-7; the D gene is possibly TRBD1 (5 bases). Germline CDR1 and CDR2: SNHLY and FYNNEI. This CDR3 contains 14 residues. Between the trimmed V and J ends, which lost 7 bases and 5 bases, there was a span of 18 bases. This CDR3 reads CASNPWGRANEQYF. In DNA, the CDR3 is TGTGCCAGCAACCCGTGGGGCAGGGCCAACGAGCAGTACTTC.

Only a few counts were recorded for this clone. This chain links TRBV28 with TRBJ2-4; maybe TRBD1 (6 bases). Germline-derived CDR1 and CDR2 are MDHEN and SYDVKM. This CDR3 comprises 14 residues. The ends were cut back, 1 base at V and 6 bases at J, with 10 bases in the middle. CDR3 DNA: TGTGCCAGCAGTTTATCCAAGGGGGTAAACATTCAGTACTTC. This encodes CASSLSKGVNIQYF.

V is TRBV18 and J is TRBJ1-1, with D maybe TRBD1 (5 bases). The germline CDR1 and CDR2 sequences are KGHSH and LQKENI. This CDR3 spans 13 amino acids. V lost 2 bases, J lost 8 bases, and 12 bases lay in between. CDR3 protein: CASSPRAGQEAFF. CDR3 coding DNA: TGTGCCAGCTCACCAAGGGCAGGGCAAGAAGCTTTCTTT.

The chain uses TRBV6-5 and TRBJ2-5; D is possibly TRBD1 (5 bases). Germline CDR1 MNHEY, CDR2 SVGAGI. The CDR3 runs 14 residues. The V end lost 4 bases, the J end lost 5 bases, and 14 bases lay between the germline ends. DNA of the CDR3: TGTGCCAGCAGTTCCCCAGGGTTTGCGGAGACCCAGTACTTC. Protein: CASSSPGFAETQYF.

The chain recombines TRBV6-6 with TRBJ2-1; D may be TRBD1 or TRBD2 (5 bases each). Deletions cut 6 bases from V and 9 bases from J, with 12 bases between. This CDR3 is 12 amino acids long. Germline V gives CDR1 MNHNY, CDR2 SVGAGI (reference sequence). The CDR3: CASSRTGTEQFF. The CDR3 DNA reads as TGTGCCAGCAGCCGTACCGGGACTGAGCAGTTCTTC.